This T cell receptor beta chain was retrieved from a study of T-cell memory formation after mild COVID-19 (dated by TCRdb to the early 2020s). At the level of the whole study: TCR sequence clusters from the two donors were found to be largely donor specific. T-cell clones expanding and contracting after mild COVID-19 in a couple of donors were tracked by longitudinal TCRalpha and TCRbeta repertoire sequencing. The cohort was made up of two young adult volunteers, one female and one male, who were previously healthy. What the authors observed across the whole study: From day 15 to 85, contracting clones showed balanced CD4/CD8 phenotypes, whereas a second wave of clones that expanded from day 15 to 37 leaned towards CD4+. The detection of some responding clones in pre-infection memory suggests that pre-existing cross-reactive memory T cells joined the SARS-CoV-2 response. Only two mild cases were covered by the study, and larger cohorts that include severe cases with pre-infection samples were considered necessary. Contracting CD4+ clones were found mainly in CM and EM memory subsets, while CD8+ clones were enriched in EMRA. The second-wave clones that peaked on day 37 were not confirmed to be SARS-CoV-2 specific.

PBMCs were isolated by Ficoll-Paque density gradient centrifugation. The instrument was an Illumina NovaSeq 6000. Using 5'RACE with constant-segment primers, TCRalpha and TCRbeta cDNA libraries were constructed, with sample barcodes and unique molecular identifiers added in the process. Trizol reagent was used to extract RNA from every sample. The libraries were amplified in two PCR steps, and the second step added a second sample barcode and Illumina TruSeq adapters. The libraries were sequenced on an Illumina NovaSeq using 2 x 150 bp paired-end reads. In the paper's pipeline: The reads were demultiplexed and collapsed into UMI-guided consensus sequences using migec v1.2.7. Using mixcr v2.1.11, UMI consensuses were aligned to TRA and TRB V and J templates and then assembled into clonotypes. A clonotype was counted as expanded or contracted only if both edgeR and NoisET called the change significant, with noise models trained on biological replicates. For edgeR calls, a false discovery rate-adjusted p below 0.01 and a log2 fold-change threshold of 1 were applied. As an exploratory analysis of dynamics, PCA with hierarchical clustering was applied to max-normalized trajectories of the 1000 most abundant clonotypes. Separately sequenced CD4+ and CD8+ repertoires were used to assign the CD4 or CD8 phenotype of responding clones. The public reads were run again by TCRdb, first through fastp at Q25 and then through MiXCR, and only productive beta chains were kept. Entries are consolidated by CDR3 protein sequence, retaining the most common genes and DNA. These V and J calls rely on TCRdb rather than the paper's analysis. This sample is represented by hundreds of thousands of distinct CDR3 sequences; around 27% of them were singletons. The biggest ten clones account for 13% of the sample.

This clonotype was detected a few times. No antigen is known for it. Base qualities are missing; no much larger clone stands one base away. V drops 7 bases and J drops 7 bases, leaving 13 bases in between. According to the germline V gene (reference sequence), CDR1 reads DFQATT and CDR2 reads SNEGSKA. The CDR3 sequence holds 11 residues, the cysteine and phenylalanine included. The only DNA kept is the CDR3, 33 bases in frame from the first base. Specimen: PBMCs or a T cell subset sorted from them (not recorded which). Recombination connected TRBV20-1 to TRBJ1-1; no D segment can be confidently identified. The clonotype originates from an adult woman who had mild COVID-19 (a few samples of this study predate the infection). The sample titles of this study are shuffled in the database, so cell type and time point are left out; the donor was told from shared clones. The CDR3 is CSEGFIDEAFF. The sequence in DNA is TGCAGTGAAGGTTTTATCGATGAAGCTTTCTTT.